This T cell receptor beta chain is from a study of beta chain features in type 1 diabetes. The wider study: Comparable age, gender and cell yields were observed in patients relative to healthy donors.

Expressed TCRB transcripts were sequenced because the isolated RNA had all been reverse transcribed beforehand. Data came from immunoSEQ multiplex PCR; TCRdb stores just in-frame clones and leaves some out. The table lists around 250,000 clones, around 26% of them singletons. Unmatched junction bases numbered 10, after V lost 4 bases and J lost 0 bases. The CDR3 totals 17 residues. CDR1 and CDR2 (germline): SGDLS, YYNGEE. Sequencing input: central memory CD4+ T cells from blood. J is TRBJ1-3 and V is TRBV9; 7 bases match TRBD1. The receptor comes from a man aged 30-40 years in good health. The CDR3 DNA follows: TGTGCCAGCAGCCCCGTCCCGGGACAGACCTCTGGAAACACCATATATTTT. Its translation is CASSPVPGQTSGNTIYF.